This T cell receptor (beta chain) originates from a study of shared T cell receptors in the human thymus. TCRdb's table, derived via immunoSEQ multiplex PCR, lists solely in-frame clones and lacks some. The sample carries around 730,000 clones, 80% to 90% recorded once. This CDR3 has 13 residues. Losses at the gene ends were 6 bases for V and 12 bases for J; bases not matched to a gene: 12. Germline CDR1 is MNHEY and CDR2 is SMNVEV (reference sequence). The sample was also reused in another study, on human thymus T cells. That report adds: Thymic material originated from resections removed in the course of corrective heart surgery. There appeared to be biased usage of V and J genes in thymic and blood repertoires.

This clonotype was sampled from a girl under three years old with a congenital heart defect. Specimen: thymocytes. The chain couples TRBV27 to TRBJ1-2; 8 bases align to TRBD1. The CDR3 DNA reads as TGTGCCAGCAGAAGCCCGTTAAACAGGGGGGACACCTTC. It encodes CASRSPLNRGDTF.